The sequence of this T cell receptor beta chain was determined in a study of T cell clonotyping in hematopoietic cell transplantation. Study-wide points: Pathologically expanded recipient clonotypes increased progressively from day 30 to day 180 as diversity fell.

CDR1 is MDHEN and CDR2 is SYDVKM in the germline V gene. This CDR3 is built from 15 residues. Trimming removed 5 bases from V and 5 bases from J, with 16 bases in between. Indicated time point: recipient sample about 28 days before transplant, after cytoreduction. Only in-frame clones appear in the TCRdb table, and some are missing; sequencing was by immunoSEQ multiplex PCR. The data show tens of thousands of clones, approximately 95% seen once. Concerning this clone: Its antigen remains unknown.

Source: peripheral blood mononuclear cells, taken before stem cell transplant. The sequence derives from a woman in her fifties or sixties with acute myeloid leukemia. Some clones in this sample may be carry-over from other donors' samples. The genes are TRBV28 and TRBJ2-1, with D perhaps being TRBD1 or TRBD2 (5 bases each). The CDR3 nucleotides read TGTGCCAGCAGTACCCTCGGGACCCCTAACAATGAGCAGTTCTTC. Translated, it gives CASSTLGTPNNEQFF.